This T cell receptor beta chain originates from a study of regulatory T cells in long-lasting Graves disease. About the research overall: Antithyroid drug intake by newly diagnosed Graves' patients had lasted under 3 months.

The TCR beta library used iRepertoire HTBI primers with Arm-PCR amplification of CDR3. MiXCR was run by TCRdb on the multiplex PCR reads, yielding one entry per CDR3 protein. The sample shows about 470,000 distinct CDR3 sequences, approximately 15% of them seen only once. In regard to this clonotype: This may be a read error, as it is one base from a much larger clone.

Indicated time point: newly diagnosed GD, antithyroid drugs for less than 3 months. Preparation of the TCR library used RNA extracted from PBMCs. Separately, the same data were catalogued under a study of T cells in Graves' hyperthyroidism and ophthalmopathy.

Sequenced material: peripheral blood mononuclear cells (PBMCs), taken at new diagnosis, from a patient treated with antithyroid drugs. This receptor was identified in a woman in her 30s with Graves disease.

CDR3 protein: CASSSGQRGYTF. The CDR3 coding sequence is TGTGCCAGCAGTTCGGGCCAACGTGGCTACACCTTC. The chain carries TRBV3-1 and TRBJ1-2, with D hard to call. The CDR3 runs to 12 residues. Germline loops: CDR1 LGHDT, CDR2 YNNKEL (reference sequence). V was clipped by 6 bases and J by 7 bases, with 12 bases between them.